The 18 T cell receptor beta chains given below trace back to one sample, sequenced in a study of T cells in Graves' hyperthyroidism and ophthalmopathy (dated by TCRdb to about 2019). The method behind the library was multiplex PCR. The sequencing machine was an Illumina HiSeq 2000. The TCR beta CDR3 regions were amplified from RNA transcripts. A first-round RT-PCR of the TCR CDR3 used the HTBI primer set with the Qiagen OneStep RT-PCR kit. The public reads were reprocessed in TCRdb via fastp at Q25 and MiXCR, keeping in-frame beta chains. CDR3 protein sequences are deduplicated, and each keeps its most common genes and DNA. Within this sample are under 800,000 distinct CDR3 sequences, with 11% to 15% of them counted one time only. About 9.4% of the sample belongs to the ten largest clones. Sequenced: blood. The receptors come from a woman between 18 and 29 years old with Graves' hyperthyroidism.

This clonotype was counted at least ten times. The chain links TRBV11-2 to TRBJ2-6; 8 bases map to TRBD1. After removal of 7 bases from V and 0 bases from J, the junction contained 5 bases not matched to a gene. Germline V gene data show CDR1 as SGHAT and CDR2 as FQNNGV. This CDR3 spans 16 amino acids. CDR3 DNA: TGTGCCAGCACTAAAACAGGGGGCTCTGGGGCCAACGTCCTGACTTTC. Translation: CASTKTGGSGANVLTF.

This chain links TRBV24-1 with TRBJ2-1, with D perhaps assigned TRBD1 or TRBD2 (10 bases each). Per germline, CDR1 KGHDR and CDR2 SFDVKD. CDR3 length: 22 residues. Trimming removed 3 bases at V and 6 bases at J, with 35 bases between. CDR3 DNA: TGTGCCACCAGTGATCCGGGACAGGGGAAATTCGCTAGCGGGAGAACCCTCAATGAGCAGTTCTTC. Translation: CATSDPGQGKFASGRTLNEQFF.

This clonotype was seen many times. This chain links TRBV5-6 with TRBJ2-3; possible D gene TRBD1, 5 bases. The germline CDR1 and CDR2 sequences are SGHDT and YYEEEE. Trimming shortened V by 2 bases and J by 3 bases, and 10 bases separated the two germline ends. The CDR3 extends over 14 amino acids. CDR3 nucleotide sequence: TGTGCCAGCAGCTTTGGACAAATAACAGATACGCAGTATTTT. It encodes CASSFGQITDTQYF.

In its sample, this clonotype was seen many times. The V gene is TRBV27, the J gene TRBJ1-1; D perhaps matches TRBD1 (5 bases). This CDR3 contains 17 residues. The germline V gene has CDR1 MNHEY and CDR2 SMNVEV (reference sequence). Trimming left V 5 bases short and J 0 bases short, with 19 bases between. The CDR3 spells CASSPDPLLGLNTEAFF. The CDR3, as DNA: TGTGCCAGCAGTCCTGACCCTCTCTTGGGGCTGAACACTGAAGCTTTCTTT.

This clonotype has just a few counts. The chain has TRBV27 and TRBJ2-7, with 8 bases fitting TRBD2. The length of the CDR3 is 20 residues. The junction had 20 bases not matched to a gene; V was cut back by 4 bases and J by 0 bases. Germline V gives CDR1 MNHEY, CDR2 SMNVEV (reference sequence). CDR3 protein: CASSSFRGWGSGTSSYEQYF. The CDR3 DNA follows: TGTGCCAGCAGTTCCTTTCGGGGGTGGGGTAGCGGGACAAGCTCCTACGAGCAGTACTTC.

At least ten counts were recorded for this clonotype. This chain connects TRBV6-6 to TRBJ2-7; 8 bases align to TRBD1. The V gene end was trimmed by 2 bases and the J gene end by 3 bases; junction bases not matched to a gene: 6. Germline values: CDR1 MNHNY, CDR2 SVGAGI (reference sequence). The CDR3 is made up of 15 amino acids. The CDR3 sequence: CASSYRGQGGYEQYF. The CDR3 bases are TGTGCCAGCAGTTACCGTGGACAGGGTGGCTACGAGCAGTACTTC.

This clonotype was seen repeatedly, ten times or more. This sequence joins TRBV2 and TRBJ1-1, with D uncertain. V was shortened by 6 bases and J by 12 bases, with 20 bases between the two germline ends. CDR3 length: 13 amino acids. In germline, CDR1 is SNHLY, CDR2 FYNNEI. CDR3 amino acids: CASSLEMLAAPFF. For the CDR3, the DNA is TGTGCCAGCAGCCTCGAAATGCTTGCGGCTCCTTTCTTT.

This clonotype showed up many times. The V call is TRBV6-2 or TRBV6-3, the J call TRBJ2-4; unclear D gene. Germline CDR1 and CDR2: MNHEY and SVGEGT. V was shortened by 0 bases and J by 0 bases, with 18 bases between the two germline ends. The CDR3 runs to 19 residues. The CDR3 region is CASSYSGILHGSAKNIQYF. CDR3 nucleotide sequence: TGTGCCAGCAGTTACTCGGGGATCCTACACGGCTCAGCCAAAAACATTCAGTACTTC.

This clonotype was detected ten times or more. The rearrangement links TRBV11-2 to TRBJ2-5; 7 bases are shared with TRBD1. V dropped 5 bases and J dropped 5; count of bases not matched to a gene: 11. The CDR3 spans 15 residues. Germline CDR1 is SGHAT and CDR2 is FQNNGV. The CDR3 here is CASSLQGKGTETQYF. The CDR3 region has the DNA TGTGCCAGCAGCCTACAGGGGAAGGGCACGGAGACCCAGTACTTC.

The sample holds many counts of this clonotype. The gene calls are TRBV3-1 and TRBJ2-1, with TRBD2 matching 12 bases. The CDR3 contains 19 residues. V gave up 4 bases and J gave up 0 bases; unmatched junction bases: 10. The germline CDR1 and CDR2 sequences are LGHDT and YNNKEL (reference sequence). CDR3 bases: TGTGCCAGCAGCCGCGGGACTAGCGGGCCGGAAAGCTCCTACAATGAGCAGTTCTTC. Protein sequence: CASSRGTSGPESSYNEQFF.

This clonotype was seen at least ten times. The gene calls are TRBV20-1 and TRBJ2-7; no clear D gene. CDR3 size: 11 residues. The germline CDR1 and CDR2 sequences are DFQATT and SNEGSKA (reference sequence). The CDR3 DNA reads TGCAGCGCAACCAAGCGAGACGAGCAGTACTTC. As protein: CSATKRDEQYF.

Many counts were recorded for this clonotype. The V and J genes are TRBV10-2 and TRBJ1-1, with D uncertain. This CDR3 has 12 amino acids. Trimming shortened V by 3 bases and J by 11 bases, and 13 bases separated the two germline ends. Germline CDR1 reads WSHSY; CDR2 reads SAAADI. The CDR3 protein is CASSDSRSRAFF. Here the CDR3 DNA reads TGCGCCAGCAGTGACTCAAGGTCGAGGGCTTTCTTT.

The rearrangement joins TRBV24-1 to TRBJ2-1, with 10 nucleotides matching TRBD1. The CDR3 has 16 residues. Trimming took 4 bases from V and 6 from J; bases not matched to a gene: 8. CDR1 and CDR2 (germline): KGHDR, SFDVKD. CDR3 amino acids: CATSDSGTGALNEQFF. The CDR3 DNA follows: TGTGCCACCAGTGACTCCGGGACAGGGGCTCTCAATGAGCAGTTCTTC.

This clonotype has ten or more counts. The V and J genes are TRBV18 and TRBJ2-5; D gene ambiguous. The CDR3 is made up of 13 amino acids. V was shortened by 4 bases and J by 3 bases, with 9 bases between the two germline ends. Germline lookup yields CDR1 KGHSH and CDR2 LQKENI. The CDR3 DNA is TGTGCCAGCTCACAAGGCAGAGAAGAGACCCAGTACTTC. It specifies CASSQGREETQYF. Together with reference TRBV18 and TRBJ2-5, the CDR3 gives the full variable domain: NAGVMQNPRHLVRRRGQEARLRCSPMKGHSHVYWYRQLPEEGLKFMVYLQKENIIDESGMPKERFSAEFPKEGPSILRIQQVVRGDSAAYFCASSQGREETQYFGPGTRLLVL.

Turning to this clonotype: A read error may explain this, as a much larger clone is one base away. The chain combines TRBV30 with TRBJ2-7, with D possibly being TRBD1 (7 bases). Germline lookup yields CDR1 GTSNPN and CDR2 SVGIG (reference sequence). The V and J ends lost 3 bases and 0 bases respectively, with 12 bases between them. This CDR3 comprises 14 residues. CDR3 coding DNA: TGTGCCTGGAGCGCCCAGGGGGGCTCCTACGAGCAGTACTTC. Protein sequence: CAWSAQGGSYEQYF.

This clonotype was detected once. The chain combines TRBV27 with TRBJ2-7; D remains unclear. CDR3 length: 15 residues. Germline-derived CDR1 and CDR2 are MNHEY and SMNVEV (reference sequence). Between the trimmed V and J ends, which lost 5 bases and 2 bases, there was a span of 16 bases. CDR3 DNA: TGTGCCAGCAGTCCGTACTACACGGATCCCTACGAGCAGTACTTC. The encoded protein is CASSPYYTDPYEQYF.

J is TRBJ2-1 and V is TRBV7-6; maybe TRBD1 (5 bases). Germline V gives CDR1 SGHVS, CDR2 FNYEAQ. The CDR3 has 14 residues. V lost 1 base and J lost 8, with 12 bases in between. CDR3 in DNA: TGTGCCAGCAGCTTAGGGCAGGGCTGGGATGAGCAGTTCTTC. Translation gives CASSLGQGWDEQFF.

This sequence joins TRBV20-1 and TRBJ2-7; 7 positions match TRBD1. CDR3 length: 14 amino acids. CDR1 and CDR2 from the germline V gene are DFQATT and SNEGSKA (reference sequence). Trimming cost V 5 bases and J 3 bases; bases outside gene matches: 10. CDR3 protein: CSAPRQGPFYEQYF. CDR3 nucleotide sequence: TGCAGTGCTCCCCGACAGGGTCCCTTCTACGAGCAGTACTTC.